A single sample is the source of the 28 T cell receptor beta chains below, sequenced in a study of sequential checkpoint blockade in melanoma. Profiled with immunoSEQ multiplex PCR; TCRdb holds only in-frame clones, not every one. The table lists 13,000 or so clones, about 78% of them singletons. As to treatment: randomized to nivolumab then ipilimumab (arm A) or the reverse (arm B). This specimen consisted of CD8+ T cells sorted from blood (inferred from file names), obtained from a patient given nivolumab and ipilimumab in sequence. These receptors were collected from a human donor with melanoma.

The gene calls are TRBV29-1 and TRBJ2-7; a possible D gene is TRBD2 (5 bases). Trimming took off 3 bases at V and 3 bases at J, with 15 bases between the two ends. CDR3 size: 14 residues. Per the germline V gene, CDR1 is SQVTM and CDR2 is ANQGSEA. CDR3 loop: CSVDEGVGLYEQYF. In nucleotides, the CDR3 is TGCAGCGTTGACGAAGGCGTTGGACTCTACGAGCAGTACTTC.

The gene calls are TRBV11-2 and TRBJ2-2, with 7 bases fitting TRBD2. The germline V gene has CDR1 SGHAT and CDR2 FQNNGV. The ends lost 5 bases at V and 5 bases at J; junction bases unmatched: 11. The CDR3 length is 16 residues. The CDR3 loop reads CASSPFRAGDTGELFF. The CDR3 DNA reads TGTGCCAGCAGCCCATTTAGGGCGGGAGATACCGGGGAGCTGTTTTTT.

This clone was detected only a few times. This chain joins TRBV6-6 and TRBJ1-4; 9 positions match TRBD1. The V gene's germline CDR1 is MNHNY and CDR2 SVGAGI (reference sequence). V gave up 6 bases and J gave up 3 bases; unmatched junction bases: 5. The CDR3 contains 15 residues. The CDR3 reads CASRETGGPNEKLFF. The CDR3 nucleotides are TGTGCCAGCAGAGAAACAGGGGGCCCTAATGAAAAACTGTTTTTT.

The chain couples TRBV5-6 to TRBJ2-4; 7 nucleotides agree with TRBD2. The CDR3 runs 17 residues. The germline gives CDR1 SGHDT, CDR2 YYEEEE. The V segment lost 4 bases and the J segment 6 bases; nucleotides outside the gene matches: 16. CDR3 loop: CASSASWDSGLRNIQYF. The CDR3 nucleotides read TGTGCCAGCAGCGCTTCGTGGGATAGCGGGTTGAGAAACATTCAGTACTTC.

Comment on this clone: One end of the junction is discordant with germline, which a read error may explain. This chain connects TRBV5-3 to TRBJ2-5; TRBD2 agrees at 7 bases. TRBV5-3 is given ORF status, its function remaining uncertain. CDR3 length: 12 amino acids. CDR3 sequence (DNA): TGTGCCAGCAGCTGGGGGGGAGTGACCCAGTACTTC. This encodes CASSWGGVTQYF.

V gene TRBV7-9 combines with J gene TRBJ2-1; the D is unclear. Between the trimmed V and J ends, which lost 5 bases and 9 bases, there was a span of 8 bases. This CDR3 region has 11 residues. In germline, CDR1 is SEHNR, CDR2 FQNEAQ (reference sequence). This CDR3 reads CASSAPGEQFF. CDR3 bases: TGTGCCAGCAGCGCCCCGGGTGAGCAGTTCTTC.

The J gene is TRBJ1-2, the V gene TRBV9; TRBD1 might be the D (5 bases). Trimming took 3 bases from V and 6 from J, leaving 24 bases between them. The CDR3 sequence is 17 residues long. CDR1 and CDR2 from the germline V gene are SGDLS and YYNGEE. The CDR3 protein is CASSAPSQVGKGNGYTF. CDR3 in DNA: TGTGCCAGCAGCGCCCCCTCACAGGTGGGGAAAGGAAATGGCTACACCTTC.

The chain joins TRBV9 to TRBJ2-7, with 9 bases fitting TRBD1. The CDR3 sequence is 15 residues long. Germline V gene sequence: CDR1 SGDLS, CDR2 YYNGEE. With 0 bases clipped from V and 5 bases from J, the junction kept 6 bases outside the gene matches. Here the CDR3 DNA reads TGTGCCAGCAGCGTAGGTACAGGGGGCGCGAACGAGCAGTACTTC. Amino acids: CASSVGTGGANEQYF.

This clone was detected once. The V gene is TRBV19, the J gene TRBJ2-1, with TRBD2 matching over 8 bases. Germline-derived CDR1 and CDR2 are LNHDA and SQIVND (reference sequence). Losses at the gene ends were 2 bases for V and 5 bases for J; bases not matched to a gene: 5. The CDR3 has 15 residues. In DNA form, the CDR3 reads TGTGCCAGTAGTATAAGCGGGGGCGCGAACAATGAGCAGTTCTTC. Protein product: CASSISGGANNEQFF.

In DNA form, the CDR3 reads TGTGCCAGCAGTTTTGGTAGAGGTTACGAGCAGTACTTC. This translates into CASSFGRGYEQYF. This chain links TRBV27 with TRBJ2-7, with D unresolved. This CDR3 is 13 amino acids long. Trimming took 3 bases from V and 4 from J, leaving 10 bases between them. The germline gives CDR1 MNHEY, CDR2 SMNVEV (reference sequence).

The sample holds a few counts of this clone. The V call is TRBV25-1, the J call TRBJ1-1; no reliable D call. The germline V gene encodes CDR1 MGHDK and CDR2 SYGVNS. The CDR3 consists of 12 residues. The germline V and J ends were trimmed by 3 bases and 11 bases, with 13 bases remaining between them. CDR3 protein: CASSDRLEEAFF. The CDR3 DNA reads TGTGCCAGCAGTGACAGGCTGGAGGAGGCTTTCTTT.

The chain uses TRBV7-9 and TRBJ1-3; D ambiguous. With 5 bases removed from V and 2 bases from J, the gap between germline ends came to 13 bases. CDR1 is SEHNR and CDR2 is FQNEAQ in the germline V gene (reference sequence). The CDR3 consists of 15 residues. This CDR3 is CASSPPAGTGNTIYF. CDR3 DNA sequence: TGTGCCAGCAGCCCCCCCGCGGGGACTGGAAACACCATATATTTT.

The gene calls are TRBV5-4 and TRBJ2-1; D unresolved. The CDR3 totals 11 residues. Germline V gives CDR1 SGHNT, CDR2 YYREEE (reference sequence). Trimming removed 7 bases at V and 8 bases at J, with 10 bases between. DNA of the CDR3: TGTGCCAGCGGAGACTTAGATGAGCAGTTCTTC. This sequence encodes CASGDLDEQFF.

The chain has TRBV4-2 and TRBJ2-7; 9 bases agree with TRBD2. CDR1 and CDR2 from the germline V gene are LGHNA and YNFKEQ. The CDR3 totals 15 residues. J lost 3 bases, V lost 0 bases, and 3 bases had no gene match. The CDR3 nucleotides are TGTGCCAGCAGCCAAGAGGGACTAGCCGACTACGAGCAGTACTTC. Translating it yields CASSQEGLADYEQYF.

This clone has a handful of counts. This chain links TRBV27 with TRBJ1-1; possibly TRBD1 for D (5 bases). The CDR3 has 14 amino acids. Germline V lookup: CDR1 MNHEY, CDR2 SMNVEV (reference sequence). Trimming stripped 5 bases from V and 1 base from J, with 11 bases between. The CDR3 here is CASSPNGGNTEAFF. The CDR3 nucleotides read TGTGCCAGCAGTCCAAACGGGGGGAACACTGAAGCTTTCTTT.

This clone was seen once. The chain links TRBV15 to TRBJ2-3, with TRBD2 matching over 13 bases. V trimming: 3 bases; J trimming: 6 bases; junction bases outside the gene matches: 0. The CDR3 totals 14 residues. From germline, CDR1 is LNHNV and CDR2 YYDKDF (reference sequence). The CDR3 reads CATSRGLAGDTQYF. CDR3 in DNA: TGTGCCACCAGCAGGGGACTAGCGGGGGATACGCAGTATTTT.

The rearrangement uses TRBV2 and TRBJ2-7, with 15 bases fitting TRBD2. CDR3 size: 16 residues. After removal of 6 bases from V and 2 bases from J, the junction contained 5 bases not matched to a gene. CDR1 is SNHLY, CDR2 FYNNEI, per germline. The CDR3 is CASSGTSGRLTYEQYF. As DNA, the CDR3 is TGTGCCAGCAGCGGGACTAGCGGGAGGCTAACCTACGAGCAGTACTTC.

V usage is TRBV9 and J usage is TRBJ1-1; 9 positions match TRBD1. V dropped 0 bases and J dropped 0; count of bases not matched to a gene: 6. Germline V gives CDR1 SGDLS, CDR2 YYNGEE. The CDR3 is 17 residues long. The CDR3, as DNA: TGTGCCAGCAGCGTAGCGGGGACAGGGCCGATGAACACTGAAGCTTTCTTT. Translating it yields CASSVAGTGPMNTEAFF.

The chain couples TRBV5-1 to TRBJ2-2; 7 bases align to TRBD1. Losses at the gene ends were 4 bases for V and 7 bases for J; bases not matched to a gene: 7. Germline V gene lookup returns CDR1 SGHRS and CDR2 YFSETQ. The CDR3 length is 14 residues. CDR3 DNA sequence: TGCGCCAGCAGCCCGAAACAGGGGATCGGGGAGCTGTTTTTT. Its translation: CASSPKQGIGELFF.

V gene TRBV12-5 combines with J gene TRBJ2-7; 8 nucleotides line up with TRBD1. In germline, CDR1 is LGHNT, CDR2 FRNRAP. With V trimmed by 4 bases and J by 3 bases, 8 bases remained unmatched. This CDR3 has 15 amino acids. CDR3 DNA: TGTGCTAGTGGTTCGTCCGGGACAGGACTCTACGAGCAGTACTTC. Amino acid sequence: CASGSSGTGLYEQYF.

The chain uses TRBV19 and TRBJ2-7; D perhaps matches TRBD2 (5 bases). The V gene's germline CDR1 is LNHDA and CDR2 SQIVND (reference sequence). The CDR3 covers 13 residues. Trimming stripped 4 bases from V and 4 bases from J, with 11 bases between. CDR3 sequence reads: CASSTAAAYEQYF. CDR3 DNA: TGTGCCAGTAGTACAGCGGCAGCGTACGAGCAGTACTTC.

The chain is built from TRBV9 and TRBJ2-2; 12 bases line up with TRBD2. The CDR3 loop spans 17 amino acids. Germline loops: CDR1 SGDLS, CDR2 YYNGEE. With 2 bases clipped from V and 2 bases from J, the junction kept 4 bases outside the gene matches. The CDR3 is CASSVTSGGPNTGELFF. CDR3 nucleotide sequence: TGTGCCAGCAGCGTGACTAGCGGGGGCCCTAACACCGGGGAGCTGTTTTTT.

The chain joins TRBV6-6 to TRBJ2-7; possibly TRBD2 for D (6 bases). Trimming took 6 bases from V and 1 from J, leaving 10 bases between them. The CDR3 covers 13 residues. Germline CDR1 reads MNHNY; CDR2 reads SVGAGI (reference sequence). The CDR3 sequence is CASSLGRSYEQYF. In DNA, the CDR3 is TGTGCCAGCAGCCTGGGGAGGTCCTACGAGCAGTACTTC.

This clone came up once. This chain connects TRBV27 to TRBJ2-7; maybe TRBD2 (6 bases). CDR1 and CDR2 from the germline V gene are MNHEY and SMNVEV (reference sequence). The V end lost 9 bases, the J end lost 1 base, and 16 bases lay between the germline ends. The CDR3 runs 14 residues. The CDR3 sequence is CASAWVGGSYEQYF. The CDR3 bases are TGTGCCAGTGCCTGGGTGGGAGGTTCCTACGAGCAGTACTTC.

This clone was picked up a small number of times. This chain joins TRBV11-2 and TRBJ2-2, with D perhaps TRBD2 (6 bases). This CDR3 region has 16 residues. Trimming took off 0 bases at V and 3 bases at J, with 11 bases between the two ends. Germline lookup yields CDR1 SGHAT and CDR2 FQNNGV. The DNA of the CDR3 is TGTGCCAGCAGCTTAGAAGGTAGCGGCTACACCGGGGAGCTGTTTTTT. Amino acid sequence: CASSLEGSGYTGELFF.

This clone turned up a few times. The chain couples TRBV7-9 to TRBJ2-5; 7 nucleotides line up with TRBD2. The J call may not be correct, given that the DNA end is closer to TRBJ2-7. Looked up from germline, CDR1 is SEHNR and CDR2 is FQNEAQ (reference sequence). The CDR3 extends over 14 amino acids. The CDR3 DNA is TGTGCCAGCAGCTTGGGGGGGGGACCCTACGAGCAGTACTTC. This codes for CASSLGGGPYEQYF.

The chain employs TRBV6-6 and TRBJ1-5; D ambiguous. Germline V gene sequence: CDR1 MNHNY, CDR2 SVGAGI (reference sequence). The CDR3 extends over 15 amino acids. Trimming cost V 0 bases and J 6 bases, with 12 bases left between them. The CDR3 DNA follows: TGTGCCAGCAGTTACTCCAGATCACTAGGTCAGCCCCAGCATTTT. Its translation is CASSYSRSLGQPQHF.

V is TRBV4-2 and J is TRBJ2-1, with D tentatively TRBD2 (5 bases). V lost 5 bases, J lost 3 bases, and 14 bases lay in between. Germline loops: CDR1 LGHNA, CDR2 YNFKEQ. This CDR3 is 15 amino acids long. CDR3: CASSLEEPYYNEQFF. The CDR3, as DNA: TGTGCCAGCAGCTTGGAGGAACCCTACTACAATGAGCAGTTCTTC.